This entry lists 29 T cell receptor beta chains sequenced from one sample in a study of blood T cell repertoires in COVID-19. TCRdb's table, derived via immunoSEQ multiplex PCR, lists solely in-frame clones and lacks some. Here the sample spans 100,000 to 150,000 clones, approximately 81% being singletons. Sequenced: peripheral blood. The receptors shown here come from a woman between 50 and 59 years old with acute or convalescent COVID-19.

The chain couples TRBV6-5 to TRBJ2-2; D possibly corresponds to TRBD2 (7 bases). CDR3 length: 15 residues. Trimming pared 11 bases from V and 0 bases from J, leaving 16 bases between. CDR1 and CDR2 from the germline V gene are MNHEY and SVGAGI. The CDR3 spells CAGGAKSTNTGELFF. CDR3 nucleotide sequence: TGTGCCGGGGGGGCCAAATCAACGAACACCGGGGAGCTGTTTTTT.

This chain connects TRBV5-8 to TRBJ2-1; maybe TRBD1 (6 bases). The CDR3 contains 12 residues. In germline, CDR1 is SGHTS, CDR2 YDEGEE. The V end was cut by 4 bases, the J end by 5 bases, with 7 bases between. The CDR3 loop is CASSRTDNEQFF. CDR3 DNA: TGTGCCAGCAGCCGGACAGACAATGAGCAGTTCTTC.

The chain carries TRBV25-1 and TRBJ1-1, with 7 positions matching TRBD1. The CDR3 spans 13 residues. J was trimmed by 6 bases and V by 2 bases; bases with no gene match: 3. Germline V lookup: CDR1 MGHDK, CDR2 SYGVNS. The CDR3 reads CASSERGQAEAFF. CDR3 nucleotide sequence: TGTGCCAGCAGTGAAAGGGGGCAGGCTGAAGCTTTCTTT. Variable domain in full (rest from reference TRBV25-1 and TRBJ1-1): EADIYQTPRYLVIGTGKKITLECSQTMGHDKMYWYQQDPGMELHLIHYSYGVNSTEKGDLSSESTVSRIRTEHFPLTLESARPSHTSQYLCASSERGQAEAFFGQGTRLTVV.

Comments on this clone: This specimen includes other DNA sequences encoding the same CDR3. The chain is built from TRBV3-1 (or the pseudogene TRBV3-2) and TRBJ2-1, with D possibly matching TRBD2 (6 bases). The germline V gene encodes CDR1 LGHDT and CDR2 YNNKEL (reference sequence). This CDR3 has 15 residues. V dropped 3 bases and J dropped 0 bases, with 9 bases sitting between them. The CDR3 reads CASSHSGGSYNEQFF. CDR3 nucleotide sequence: TGTGCCAGCAGCCATAGCGGCGGCTCCTACAATGAGCAGTTCTTC.

This clone appeared a single time. The CDR3 sequence is CSGEGWRTEAFF. CDR3 bases: TGCAGCGGAGAGGGCTGGCGTACTGAAGCTTTCTTT. The rearrangement joins TRBV29-1 to TRBJ1-1; D gene uncertain. There are 12 residues in the CDR3. The V end lost 7 bases, the J end lost 5 bases, and 14 bases lay between the germline ends. CDR1 SQVTM and CDR2 ANQGSEA come from the germline V gene.

In its sample, this clone was seen a few times. CDR3 DNA sequence: TGTGCCAGCACCCGCGACTCAACAGGAAACACTGAAGCTTTCTTT. Residues: CASTRDSTGNTEAFF. J is TRBJ1-1 and V is TRBV6-6; possible D gene TRBD1, 5 bases. The CDR3 consists of 15 residues. With 7 bases removed from V and 2 bases from J, the gap between germline ends came to 17 bases. Germline loops: CDR1 MNHNY, CDR2 SVGAGI (reference sequence).

The chain joins TRBV10-3 to TRBJ1-5, with 9 bases aligning to TRBD1. The CDR3 length is 17 residues. Trimming removed 10 bases from V and 0 bases from J; junction bases left unmatched: 13. CDR1 and CDR2 from the germline V gene are ENHRY and SYGVKD. Here the CDR3 reads CATSGTGLDLSNQPQHF. The CDR3 bases are TGTGCCACTTCCGGGACAGGGCTAGATCTTAGCAATCAGCCCCAGCATTTT.

The V call is TRBV19, the J call TRBJ1-3; D remains unclear. This CDR3 has 16 residues. Trimming took 3 bases from V and 5 from J, leaving 17 bases between them. CDR1 and CDR2 (germline): LNHDA, SQIVND (reference sequence). CDR3: CASSIAGEIWRNTIYF. CDR3 sequence (DNA): TGTGCCAGTAGTATTGCAGGCGAGATTTGGAGAAACACCATATATTTT. The variable domain in full, completed from reference TRBV19 and TRBJ1-3, reads DGGITQSPKYLFRKEGQNVTLSCEQNLNHDAMYWYRQDPGQGLRLIYYSQIVNDFQKGDIAEGYSVSREKKESFPLTVTSAQKNPTAFYLCASSIAGEIWRNTIYFGEGSWLTVV.

On this clone itself: A junction boundary mismatches the germline segment, possibly from a read error. CDR3 DNA sequence: TGTGCCAGCAGTTTCGGGACTGGAGCTTTCTTT. It translates to CASSFGTGAFF. This sequence joins TRBV12-3 or TRBV12-4 and TRBJ1-1, with TRBD1 as a possible D gene (5 bases). The CDR3 runs to 11 residues.

The chain combines TRBV6-5 with TRBJ2-7; D might be TRBD1 (6 bases). The CDR3 consists of 13 residues. V was shortened by 5 bases and J by 2 bases, with 10 bases between the two germline ends. Germline CDR1 and CDR2: MNHEY and SVGAGI. In nucleotides, the CDR3 is TGTGCCAGCAGTCAGGGGAGTACCTACGAGCAGTACTTC. Its translation: CASSQGSTYEQYF.

In this sample, this clone turned up a few times. The chain joins TRBV3-1 (or the pseudogene TRBV3-2) to TRBJ1-1; D gene uncertain. CDR1 and CDR2 (germline): LGHDT, YNNKEL (reference sequence). Between the trimmed V and J ends, which lost 1 base and 4 bases, there was a span of 7 bases. The CDR3 has 13 amino acids. CDR3 bases: TGTGCCAGCAGCCAAGTTATCGGCACTGAAGCTTTCTTT. Amino acid sequence: CASSQVIGTEAFF.

The V gene is TRBV29-1, the J gene TRBJ2-2; D not certain. The germline gives CDR1 SQVTM, CDR2 ANQGSEA. The CDR3 is 13 amino acids. V lost 6 bases, J lost 1 base, and 9 bases lay in between. The CDR3 region is CSVTNRNTGELFF. For the CDR3, the DNA is TGCAGCGTGACCAACAGGAACACCGGGGAGCTGTTTTTT.

This clone is a singleton in its sample. The genes are TRBV30 and TRBJ1-5; tentatively, D is TRBD1 (5 bases). V was shortened by 2 bases and J by 0 bases, with 14 bases between the two germline ends. This CDR3 is 16 amino acids long. The germline V gene encodes CDR1 GTSNPN and CDR2 SVGIG (reference sequence). The CDR3 reads CAWSTREGGSNQPQHF. CDR3 bases: TGTGCCTGGAGTACCAGGGAGGGTGGTAGCAATCAGCCCCAGCATTTT.

This clone was seen just once. The chain has TRBV11-3 and TRBJ2-7; 9 nucleotides align to TRBD2. V was clipped by 5 bases and J by 4 bases; unmatched bases: 9. Germline lookup yields CDR1 SGHNT and CDR2 YENEEA. The CDR3 contains 15 residues. CDR3: CASSPIAGVQYEQYF. For the CDR3, the DNA is TGTGCCAGCAGCCCTATAGCGGGGGTCCAATACGAGCAGTACTTC. The full variable domain, completed using reference TRBV11-3 and TRBJ2-7, is EAGVVQSPRYKIIEKKQPVAFWCNPISGHNTLYWYLQNLGQGPELLIRYENEEAVDDSQLPKDRFSAERLKGVDSTLKIQPAELGDSAVYLCASSPIAGVQYEQYFGPGTRLTVT.

The chain uses TRBV7-8 and TRBJ2-1, with 9 nucleotides matching TRBD2. This CDR3 is 15 amino acids long. Germline V CDR1 and CDR2: SGHVS, FQNEAQ. V was pared by 6 bases and J by 4 bases, with 7 bases of the junction left unmatched. The CDR3 nucleotides are TGTGCCAGCAGACTTAGCGGGGGAACATACAATGAGCAGTTCTTC. This gives the protein CASRLSGGTYNEQFF. Looking up the rest from reference TRBV7-8 and TRBJ2-1 gives the full variable domain: GAGVSQSPRYKVAKRGQDVALRCDPISGHVSLFWYQQALGQGPEFLTYFQNEAQLDKSGLPSDRFFAERPEGSVSTLKIQRTQQEDSAVYLCASRLSGGTYNEQFFGPGTRLTVL.

A few counts support this clone. CDR3 coding DNA: TGTGCCAGCAGCTTACAGGGTGCGAAAAACATTCAGTACTTC. The encoded protein is CASSLQGAKNIQYF. V gene TRBV7-9 combines with J gene TRBJ2-4; maybe TRBD1 (5 bases). The germline gives CDR1 SEHNR, CDR2 FQNEAQ (reference sequence). The CDR3 totals 14 residues. Trimming took 2 bases from V and 4 from J, leaving 9 bases between them. The full variable domain, rest sourced from reference TRBV7-9 and TRBJ2-4, is DTGVSQNPRHKITKRGQNVTFRCDPISEHNRLYWYRQTLGQGPEFLTYFQNEAQLEKSRLLSDRFSAERPKGSFSTLEIQRTEQGDSAMYLCASSLQGAKNIQYFGAGTRLSVL.

This clone showed up just once. The V gene is TRBV5-4, the J gene TRBJ2-1; 8 bases line up with TRBD2. V lost 4 bases and J lost 9; bases outside the gene matches: 15. This CDR3 region has 16 residues. Germline V gives CDR1 SGHNT, CDR2 YYREEE (reference sequence). Here the CDR3 reads CASSLSGTSYSGEQFF. The CDR3 DNA reads as TGTGCCAGCAGCCTCTCCGGGACTAGTTATTCCGGTGAGCAGTTCTTC.

The chain carries TRBV5-1 and TRBJ2-7, with D tentatively TRBD2 (6 bases). From germline, CDR1 is SGHRS and CDR2 YFSETQ. V was trimmed by 4 bases and J by 0 bases, leaving 14 bases between them. The CDR3 loop spans 15 amino acids. The CDR3 loop reads CASSKGLSRSYEQYF. In DNA form, the CDR3 reads TGCGCCAGCAGCAAGGGACTTTCCCGCTCCTACGAGCAGTACTTC.

V usage is TRBV19 and J usage is TRBJ1-5; D ambiguous. Between the trimmed V and J ends, which lost 8 bases and 0 bases, there was a span of 11 bases. The CDR3 has 14 amino acids. The germline CDR1 and CDR2 sequences are LNHDA and SQIVND (reference sequence). The CDR3 loop is CASDFEFSNQPQHF. The DNA for the CDR3 is TGTGCCAGTGACTTCGAATTTAGCAATCAGCCCCAGCATTTT.

The chain links TRBV7-2 to TRBJ1-5; 8 bases align to TRBD1. This CDR3 spans 14 amino acids. The junction had 6 bases not matched to a gene; V was cut back by 5 bases and J by 6 bases. Per germline, CDR1 SGHTA and CDR2 FQGNSA. The CDR3 nucleotides are TGTGCCAGCAGCCTTGACAGGGGTGCTCAGCCCCAGCATTTT. This gives the protein CASSLDRGAQPQHF.

The chain has TRBV27 and TRBJ2-7; no clear D gene. The CDR3 covers 13 residues. Germline V CDR1 and CDR2: MNHEY, SMNVEV (reference sequence). Trimming removed 2 bases from V and 3 bases from J, with 8 bases in between. CDR3 in amino acids: CASSLEYSYEQYF. CDR3 nucleotides: TGTGCCAGCAGTTTAGAGTACAGCTACGAGCAGTACTTC.

The chain couples TRBV4-2 to TRBJ1-3; no reliable D call. Looked up from germline, CDR1 is LGHNA and CDR2 is YNFKEQ. Trimming left V 3 bases short and J 2 bases short, with 17 bases between. The CDR3 loop spans 17 amino acids. The CDR3 here is CASSHPPSAVPGNTIYF. CDR3 nucleotides: TGTGCCAGCAGCCACCCGCCAAGCGCCGTCCCTGGAAACACCATATATTTT.

The CDR3 loop reads CASSPPGLGNEQFF. The CDR3 DNA reads TGTGCCAGCAGCCCCCCGGGACTAGGAAATGAGCAGTTCTTC. The chain links TRBV5-4 to TRBJ2-1; 8 bases agree with TRBD2. V lost 4 bases to trimming and J lost 7 bases; unmatched junction nucleotides: 7. The V gene's germline CDR1 is SGHNT and CDR2 YYREEE (reference sequence). This CDR3 comprises 14 residues.

A few counts support this clone. The V and J genes are TRBV6-5 and TRBJ1-3; 10 positions match TRBD1. Germline V gives CDR1 MNHEY, CDR2 SVGAGI. This CDR3 is built from 14 residues. V trimming: 7 bases; J trimming: 4 bases; junction bases outside the gene matches: 4. The CDR3 here is CASKRDRGGNTIYF. The CDR3 DNA is TGTGCCAGCAAAAGGGACAGGGGAGGAAACACCATATATTTT.

The chain recombines TRBV29-1 with TRBJ2-7, with D possibly TRBD2 on 7 matching bases. The ends were cut back, 4 bases at V and 4 bases at J, with 17 bases in the middle. Germline V gives CDR1 SQVTM, CDR2 ANQGSEA. CDR3 length: 14 amino acids. In nucleotides, the CDR3 is TGCAGCGTTGCTCGGACAGCGGGATCTTACGAGCAGTACTTC. It translates to CSVARTAGSYEQYF.

The table lists this clone with a few counts. The chain employs TRBV30 and TRBJ2-7; D is ambiguous. CDR3 length equals 12 residues. V lost 2 bases and J 3 bases, leaving 8 bases between the germline ends. Germline V gives CDR1 GTSNPN, CDR2 SVGIG (reference sequence). The CDR3 loop is CAWSPLLYEQYF. The CDR3 DNA reads as TGTGCCTGGAGTCCACTGCTCTACGAGCAGTACTTC.

The chain links TRBV19 to TRBJ1-4; 9 nucleotides match TRBD1. Germline V gene data show CDR1 as LNHDA and CDR2 as SQIVND (reference sequence). CDR3 length: 17 residues. Losses at the gene ends were 4 bases for V and 2 bases for J; bases not matched to a gene: 8. In nucleotides, the CDR3 is TGTGCCAGTAGTACCCGACATGGACAGGGGACTAATGAAAAACTGTTTTTT. Its protein product is CASSTRHGQGTNEKLFF. The whole variable domain, remainder taken from reference TRBV19 and TRBJ1-4, is DGGITQSPKYLFRKEGQNVTLSCEQNLNHDAMYWYRQDPGQGLRLIYYSQIVNDFQKGDIAEGYSVSREKKESFPLTVTSAQKNPTAFYLCASSTRHGQGTNEKLFFGSGTQLSVL.

The table lists this clone with a few counts. Other DNA sequences in the sample encode the same CDR3. This sequence joins TRBV4-2 and TRBJ2-1; the match to TRBD2 covers 11 bases. Trimming at V came to 1 base and at J to 4 bases, leaving 3 bases not matched to a gene. There are 16 residues in the CDR3. Germline values: CDR1 LGHNA, CDR2 YNFKEQ. The DNA of the CDR3 is TGTGCCAGCAGCCAAGCCACTAGCGGGAGTTACAATGAGCAGTTCTTC. It is translated as CASSQATSGSYNEQFF.

This clone appeared once. V is TRBV24-1 and J is TRBJ2-5; TRBD1 aligns across 9 bases. The CDR3 length is 14 residues. V dropped 7 bases and J dropped 4; count of bases not matched to a gene: 6. CDR1 KGHDR and CDR2 SFDVKD come from the germline V gene. The CDR3 DNA sequence: TGTGCCACCAGGGGAACAGGGGGCCTAGAGACCCAGTACTTC. It encodes CATRGTGGLETQYF.